This record concerns one T cell receptor (beta chain) sequence. Its target is unknown. This sample is part of a study of PD-1 blockade in classical Hodgkin lymphoma. Study results and caveats: Reasons behind the repertoire differences stay unclear, perhaps disease activity or earlier therapy. Nivolumab initiated under 1 year post-ASCT led to patient exclusion. Complete responders started with a diversity level that resembled newly diagnosed patients at baseline. Newly diagnosed patients were said to have less baseline TCR diversity than healthy donors did.

The V gene end was trimmed by 4 bases and the J gene end by 3 bases; junction bases not matched to a gene: 16. The CDR3 covers 19 residues. Germline V CDR1 and CDR2: MDHEN, SYDVKM. The table came from immunoSEQ multiplex PCR; TCRdb's copy has only in-frame clones and leaves some out. The sample records 40,000 to 45,000 clones, roughly 70% being singletons. Every patient experienced relapse after autologous stem cell transplantation, and brentuximab vedotin exposure varied. The receptor was derived from a human donor with classical Hodgkin lymphoma. The source was peripheral blood mononuclear cells (PBMCs), collected before the second cycle of nivolumab. This rearrangement joins TRBV28 to TRBJ2-7; 12 bases line up with TRBD2. CDR3 nucleotide sequence: TGTGCCAGCAGTTGGGATGGGACTAGCGGGTACCCTCCAAGCTACGAGCAGTACTTC. Protein product: CASSWDGTSGYPPSYEQYF.